Only a few counts were recorded for the clone carrying this T cell receptor (beta chain). Its antigen is as yet unknown. These data belong to a study of response to subunit inactivated influenza vaccine. Points from the study as a whole: With each seasonal influenza vaccination, the authors suggested, few new T cells are recruited.

CDR3 length: 12 residues. J lost 5 bases, V lost 6 bases, and 3 bases had no gene match. CDR1 is SQVTM and CDR2 is ANQGSEA in the germline V gene. From the RT-PCR reads, TCRdb called clonotypes with MiXCR, one entry per CDR3 protein. The sample holds 530,000 or so distinct CDR3 sequences, 10% to 15% seen once. The chain recombines TRBV29-1 with TRBJ2-5, with 10 bases fitting TRBD1. This sequence was found in a middle-aged man who received an inactivated influenza vaccine. The input for sequencing was PBMCs from blood, taken on the day of vaccination. The CDR3 DNA sequence: TGCAGCGTAGGGACAGGGGTCGAGACCCAGTACTTC. It encodes CSVGTGVETQYF. The full variable domain, its missing parts supplied by reference TRBV29-1 and TRBJ2-5, is SAVISQKPSRDICQRGTSLTIQCQVDSQVTMMFWYRQQPGQSLTLIATANQGSEATYESGFVIDKFPISRPNLTFSTLTVSNMSPEDSSIYLCSVGTGVETQYFGPGTRLLVL.